This T cell receptor (beta chain) derives from a study of T cells in narcolepsy. Using immunoSEQ multiplex PCR, the repertoire was profiled, and TCRdb retains in-frame clones only, with some absent. The repertoire has tens of thousands of clones, about 83% of them found once; the top ten carry over 0.9%. V lost 5 bases to trimming and J lost 4 bases; unmatched junction nucleotides: 13. The CDR3 runs 20 residues. Germline V gene lookup returns CDR1 SGHRS and CDR2 YFSETQ. The sequencing sample was made of CD45RA- memory CD4+ T cells from PBMCs. The chain combines TRBV5-1 with TRBJ2-6; 15 bases match TRBD2. The sequence was collected from a human donor with narcolepsy. The CDR3 sequence is CASSHRTSGGALAGANVLTF. In DNA form, the CDR3 reads TGCGCCAGCAGTCACCGGACTAGCGGGGGGGCCTTGGCCGGGGCCAACGTCCTGACTTTC.